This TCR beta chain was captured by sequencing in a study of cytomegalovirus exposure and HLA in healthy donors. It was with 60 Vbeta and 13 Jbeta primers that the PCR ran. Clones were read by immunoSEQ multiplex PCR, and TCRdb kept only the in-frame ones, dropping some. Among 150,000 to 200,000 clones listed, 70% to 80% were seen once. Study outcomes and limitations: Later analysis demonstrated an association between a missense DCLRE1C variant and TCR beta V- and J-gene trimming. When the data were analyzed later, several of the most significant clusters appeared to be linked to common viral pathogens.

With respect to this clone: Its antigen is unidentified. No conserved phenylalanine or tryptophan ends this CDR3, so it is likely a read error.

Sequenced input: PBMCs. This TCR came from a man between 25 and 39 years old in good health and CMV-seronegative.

The CDR3 DNA reads as TGCAGCGTTACGGGCGGGAGTATGGGGTACGAGCAGTACCTC. Amino acid sequence: CSVTGGSMGYEQYL. This chain connects TRBV29-1 to TRBJ2-7, with 7 nucleotides matching TRBD2. The V segment lost 5 bases and the J segment 4 bases; nucleotides outside the gene matches: 11. This CDR3 is built from 14 residues. CDR1 is SQVTM and CDR2 is ANQGSEA in the germline V gene.